What follows are 3 T cell receptor beta chains derived from one specimen sequenced in a study of blood T cell repertoires in COVID-19. The assay was immunoSEQ multiplex PCR, and TCRdb's table has in-frame clones only and misses some. The sample has some 100,000 clones; around 90% are singletons. The sample was peripheral blood. The receptors stem from a woman aged 65 to 85 with acute or convalescent COVID-19.

The chain couples TRBV19 to TRBJ1-5; no clear D gene. Germline values: CDR1 LNHDA, CDR2 SQIVND (reference sequence). The CDR3 totals 18 residues. Trimming took 3 bases from V and 0 from J, leaving 18 bases between them. CDR3 nucleotides: TGTGCCAGTAGTATTGACCCATGGGCAGGTAATAGCAATCAGCCCCAGCATTTT. This codes for CASSIDPWAGNSNQPQHF.

V gene TRBV6-2 or TRBV6-3 combines with J gene TRBJ2-7, with 7 positions matching TRBD2. CDR3 length equals 13 residues. Germline V CDR1 and CDR2: MNHEY, SVGEGT. Unmatched junction bases numbered 1, after V lost 0 bases and J lost 5 bases. In nucleotides, the CDR3 is TGTGCCAGCAGTTACTCGCGGGGGAACGAGCAGTACGTC. Its protein is CASSYSRGNEQYV.

The J gene is TRBJ2-7, the V gene TRBV29-1; D is possibly TRBD2 (5 bases). The CDR3 runs 14 residues. V lost 6 bases and J 4 bases, leaving 19 bases between the germline ends. From germline, CDR1 is SQVTM and CDR2 ANQGSEA. The CDR3 region is CSVGSGLPPYEQYF. Written as DNA, the CDR3 is TGCAGCGTAGGCTCGGGATTACCCCCTTACGAGCAGTACTTC.